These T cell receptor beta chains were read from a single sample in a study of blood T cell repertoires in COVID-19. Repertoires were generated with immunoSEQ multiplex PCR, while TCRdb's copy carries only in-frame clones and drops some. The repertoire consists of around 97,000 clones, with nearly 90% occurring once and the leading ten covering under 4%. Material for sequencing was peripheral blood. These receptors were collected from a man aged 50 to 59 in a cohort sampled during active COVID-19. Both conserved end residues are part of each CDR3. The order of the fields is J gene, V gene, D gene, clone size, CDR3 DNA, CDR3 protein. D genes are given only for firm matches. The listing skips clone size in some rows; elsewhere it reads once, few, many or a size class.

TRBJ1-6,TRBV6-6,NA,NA,TGTGCCAGCAGGCAGAGGGGGGGCGGAAATAATTCACCCCTCCACTTT,CASRQRGGGNNSPLHF
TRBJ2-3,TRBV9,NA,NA,TGTGCCAGCAGCGTAGAAGTCCGCGGGACCCGTACGCAGTATTTT,CASSVEVRGTRTQYF
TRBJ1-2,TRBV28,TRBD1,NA,TGTGCCAGCAGTTTCAACGTACAGGGGCGTCCTTATGGCTACACCTTC,CASSFNVQGRPYGYTF
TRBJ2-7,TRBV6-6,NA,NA,TGTGCCAGCAGTTATATTGACGAGCAGTACTTC,CASSYIDEQYF
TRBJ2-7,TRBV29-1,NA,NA,TGCAGCACGGGACTGAACTCCTACGAGCAGTACTTC,CSTGLNSYEQYF
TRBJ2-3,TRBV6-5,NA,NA,TGTGCCAGCAGCCACGGGGGCACAGATACGCAGTATTTT,CASSHGGTDTQYF
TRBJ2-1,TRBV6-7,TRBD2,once,TGTGCCAGCAGTTACTCCCTCACTAGCGGGGGCATCTCCTACAATGAGCAGTTCTTC,CASSYSLTSGGISYNEQFF
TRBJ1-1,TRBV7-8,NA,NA,TGTGCCAGCAGCCGAACTCAGGGGAGAGGATACACTGAAGCTTTCTTT,CASSRTQGRGYTEAFF
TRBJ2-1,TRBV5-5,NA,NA,TGTGCCAGCAGCTTGGGATACAGGGCAATACTGGACAATGAGCAGTTCTTC,CASSLGYRAILDNEQFF
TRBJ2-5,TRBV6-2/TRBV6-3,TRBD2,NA,TGTGCCAGCAGCCGACTAGCGGGGGAGACCCAGTACTTC,CASSRLAGETQYF
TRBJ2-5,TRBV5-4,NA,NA,TGTGCCAGCAGCCCCCGGCGGGGCTCGCAAGAGACCCAGTACTTC,CASSPRRGSQETQYF
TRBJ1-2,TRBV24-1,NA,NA,TGTGCCACCTCAGAGGCCGGGTATGGCTACACCTTC,CATSEAGYGYTF
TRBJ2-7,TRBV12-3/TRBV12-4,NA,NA,TGTGCCAGCAGTACTCGGACACTCTACGAGCAGTACTTC,CASSTRTLYEQYF
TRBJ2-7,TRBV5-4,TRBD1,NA,TGTGCCAGCAGCTCACCGGGACAGGGGGCCAACGAGCAGTACTTC,CASSSPGQGANEQYF
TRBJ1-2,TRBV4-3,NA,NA,TGCGCCAGCAGCCAAGTGTCAGGGGTTAACTATGGCTACACCTTC,CASSQVSGVNYGYTF
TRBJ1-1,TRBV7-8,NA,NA,TGTGCCAGCAGCTTAGTCGTCTCAGTCTCGTACACTGAAGCTTTCTTT,CASSLVVSVSYTEAFF
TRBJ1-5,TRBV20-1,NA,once,TGCAGTGGTAGTACAGGGCAAGGTCAGCCCCAGCATTTT,CSGSTGQGQPQHF
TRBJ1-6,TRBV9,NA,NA,TGTGCCAGCAGCGTAAGGGGGTTTAATTCACCCCTCCACTTT,CASSVRGFNSPLHF
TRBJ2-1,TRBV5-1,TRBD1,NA,TGCGCCAGCAGCCCGCCAACAGGGGGCTCAGGCAATGAGCAGTTCTTC,CASSPPTGGSGNEQFF
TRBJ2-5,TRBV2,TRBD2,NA,TGTGCCAGCAGAGGGACTAGCGGGGCCGAATGGGAGACCCAGTACTTC,CASRGTSGAEWETQYF
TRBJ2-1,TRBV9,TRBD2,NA,TGTGCCAGCAGCGTTGGGACTAGCGGGGGGGTATACAATGAGCAGTTCTTC,CASSVGTSGGVYNEQFF
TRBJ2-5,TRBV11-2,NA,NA,TGTGCCAGCAGCCCGTCGGGGAATCGGGAGACCCAGTACTTC,CASSPSGNRETQYF
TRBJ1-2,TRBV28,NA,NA,TGTGCCAGCAGTTTGACAGACGGCTACACCTTC,CASSLTDGYTF
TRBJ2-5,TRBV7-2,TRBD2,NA,TGTGCCAGCAGCTCCGGGACTAGCCAAGAGACCCAGTACTTC,CASSSGTSQETQYF
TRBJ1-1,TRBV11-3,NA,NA,TGTGCCAGCAGCTCAGACGGAGGAGGCACTGAAGCTTTCTTT,CASSSDGGGTEAFF
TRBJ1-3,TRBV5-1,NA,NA,TGCGCCAGCAGCTTGGGAGGGCCTGGAAACACCATATATTTT,CASSLGGPGNTIYF
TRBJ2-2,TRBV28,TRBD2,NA,TGTGCCAGCAGACCTGGACTAGCCGGGGAGCTGTTTTTT,CASRPGLAGELFF
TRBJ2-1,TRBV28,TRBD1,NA,TGTGCCAGCAGTTCAAGACAGGGGTGGCAGGTTGAGCAGTTCTTC,CASSSRQGWQVEQFF
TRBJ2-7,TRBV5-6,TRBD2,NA,TGTGCCAGCAGCTGGGGGGGCGAGCAGTACTTC,CASSWGGEQYF
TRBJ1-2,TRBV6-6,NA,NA,TGTGCCTTGTCCAGAGGAGGGCCCTATGGCTACACCTTC,CALSRGGPYGYTF